The rows below give T cell receptor beta chains drawn from one sample of a study of T-cell memory formation after mild COVID-19. TCRdb reprocessed the 5' RACE reads via MiXCR and lists one record per CDR3 protein. The profile covers 120,000 to 150,000 distinct CDR3 sequences, with approximately 21% appearing a single time and approximately 2% taken by the ten largest. Material: PBMCs or a T cell subset sorted from them (not recorded which). These receptors all stem from an adult woman who had mild COVID-19 (a few samples of this study predate the infection). Cell type and time point are not known. Both conserved end residues are part of each CDR3. A D gene is named only where the DNA matches it firmly. The size entry is marked missing in some rows and otherwise reads once, few, many or a size class.

V gene: TRBV4-2; J gene: TRBJ1-5; D gene: .; clone size: few; CDR3 DNA: TGTGCCAGCAGCCAAGATGGGGCGGGCAATCAGCCCCAGCATTTT; CDR3 protein: CASSQDGAGNQPQHF
V gene: TRBV5-1; J gene: TRBJ1-1; D gene: .; clone size: .; CDR3 DNA: TGCGCCAGCAGCTGGCGAGGAGGCACTGAAGCTTTCTTT; CDR3 protein: CASSWRGGTEAFF
V gene: TRBV5-1; J gene: TRBJ1-4; D gene: TRBD1; clone size: .; CDR3 DNA: TGCGCCAGCAGCCGACAGGGGATTGGGACTAATGAAAAACTGTTTTTT; CDR3 protein: CASSRQGIGTNEKLFF
V gene: TRBV5-5; J gene: TRBJ2-3; D gene: TRBD1; clone size: .; CDR3 DNA: TGTGCCAGCAGCTTGAGGGGGCAGCGCACAGATACGCAGTATTTT; CDR3 protein: CASSLRGQRTDTQYF
V gene: TRBV12-3/TRBV12-4; J gene: TRBJ2-1; D gene: .; clone size: .; CDR3 DNA: TGTGCCAGCAGCTCGATAGATCCGAGGGCGAATGAGCAGTTCTTC; CDR3 protein: CASSSIDPRANEQFF
V gene: TRBV12-3/TRBV12-4; J gene: TRBJ1-1; D gene: .; clone size: .; CDR3 DNA: TGTGCCAGCAGTTTAGGCGGGAGCACTGAAGCTTTCTTT; CDR3 protein: CASSLGGSTEAFF
V gene: TRBV5-1; J gene: TRBJ2-3; D gene: .; clone size: .; CDR3 DNA: TGCGCCAGCAGATGGGAGACAGATACGCAGTATTTT; CDR3 protein: CASRWETDTQYF
V gene: TRBV12-3/TRBV12-4; J gene: TRBJ1-1; D gene: .; clone size: .; CDR3 DNA: TGTGCCAGCAGTACAGGGCGTCGGGGTGCTTTCTTT; CDR3 protein: CASSTGRRGAFF
V gene: TRBV7-2; J gene: TRBJ1-6; D gene: .; clone size: few; CDR3 DNA: TGTGCCAGCAGCTTAGGTTCAGACCGAAATTCACCCCTCCACTTT; CDR3 protein: CASSLGSDRNSPLHF
V gene: TRBV11-3; J gene: TRBJ1-2; D gene: .; clone size: .; CDR3 DNA: TGTGCCAGCAGCTTAGATGGGGGGCGAAACTATGGCTACACCTTC; CDR3 protein: CASSLDGGRNYGYTF
V gene: TRBV7-9; J gene: TRBJ1-1; D gene: .; clone size: .; CDR3 DNA: TGTGCCAGCAGCTGGGGGCTGGGAATGAACACTGAAGCTTTCTTT; CDR3 protein: CASSWGLGMNTEAFF
V gene: TRBV11-1; J gene: TRBJ2-5; D gene: .; clone size: .; CDR3 DNA: TGTGCCAGCAGCTTTGAAGTTTCCACGGAGACCCAGTACTTC; CDR3 protein: CASSFEVSTETQYF
V gene: TRBV19; J gene: TRBJ2-7; D gene: TRBD1; clone size: few; CDR3 DNA: TGTGCCAGTAGCCGGGACAGGGGGGTAGAGCAGTACTTC; CDR3 protein: CASSRDRGVEQYF
V gene: TRBV11-2; J gene: TRBJ2-3; D gene: .; clone size: few; CDR3 DNA: TGTGCCAGCAGCTTAGCCTCTGGGGCAGATACGCAGTATTTT; CDR3 protein: CASSLASGADTQYF
V gene: TRBV2; J gene: TRBJ2-1; D gene: .; clone size: .; CDR3 DNA: TGTGCCAGCAGTGTGAGGAGGGGCGGTCTCAATGAGCAGTTCTTC; CDR3 protein: CASSVRRGGLNEQFF
V gene: TRBV30; J gene: TRBJ1-2; D gene: TRBD1; clone size: few; CDR3 DNA: TGTGCCTGGGGATCCCCGGGACAGGCAAACTATGGCTACACCTTC; CDR3 protein: CAWGSPGQANYGYTF
V gene: TRBV2; J gene: TRBJ2-2; D gene: .; clone size: few; CDR3 DNA: TGTGCCAGCAACTCTATAGGGGGAGACACCGGGGAGCTGTTTTTT; CDR3 protein: CASNSIGGDTGELFF
V gene: TRBV5-6; J gene: TRBJ2-1; D gene: TRBD2; clone size: many; CDR3 DNA: TGTGCCAGCAGCTCGAAGAGACTAGCGGGGTACAATGAGCAGTTCTTC; CDR3 protein: CASSSKRLAGYNEQFF
V gene: TRBV7-6; J gene: TRBJ2-6; D gene: .; clone size: .; CDR3 DNA: TGTGCCAGCAGCCATTGGGGAATCCCTGGGGCCAACGTCCTGACTTTC; CDR3 protein: CASSHWGIPGANVLTF
V gene: TRBV28; J gene: TRBJ2-7; D gene: .; clone size: .; CDR3 DNA: TGTGCCAGCAGTCAACCCTCGGCAGGGGTTTGGTACGAGCAGTACTTC; CDR3 protein: CASSQPSAGVWYEQYF
V gene: TRBV20-1; J gene: TRBJ2-5; D gene: .; clone size: few; CDR3 DNA: TGCAGTGCCAGGGTTGTGGAGACCCAGTACTTC; CDR3 protein: CSARVVETQYF
V gene: TRBV7-8; J gene: TRBJ2-1; D gene: TRBD2; clone size: .; CDR3 DNA: TGTGCCAGCAGCTTACTTACTTTCCCGACTAGCCCCGGGGCCAATGAGCAGTTCTTC; CDR3 protein: CASSLLTFPTSPGANEQFF
V gene: TRBV12-3/TRBV12-4; J gene: TRBJ2-7; D gene: TRBD1; clone size: .; CDR3 DNA: TGTGCCAGCAGTCAATGGGACAGGGGAAGCGAGCAGTACTTC; CDR3 protein: CASSQWDRGSEQYF
V gene: TRBV6-5; J gene: TRBJ1-2; D gene: .; clone size: .; CDR3 DNA: TGTGCCAGCAGTAGGGCCTCCCACAGCTACACCTTC; CDR3 protein: CASSRASHSYTF
V gene: TRBV7-2; J gene: TRBJ2-3; D gene: TRBD2; clone size: many; CDR3 DNA: TGTGCCAGCAGCCCGAATTCGGTAGCGGGAGCCTCCACAGATACGCAGTATTTT; CDR3 protein: CASSPNSVAGASTDTQYF
V gene: TRBV30; J gene: TRBJ2-3; D gene: .; clone size: .; CDR3 DNA: TGTGCCTGGAGTGTACTACGTCTAGATACGCAGTATTTT; CDR3 protein: CAWSVLRLDTQYF
V gene: TRBV10-3; J gene: TRBJ2-5; D gene: TRBD2; clone size: .; CDR3 DNA: TGTGCCATCAGTGGTTTAGAGCGGGGGTCAGAGACCCAGTACTTC; CDR3 protein: CAISGLERGSETQYF
V gene: TRBV3-1; J gene: TRBJ2-3; D gene: .; clone size: few; CDR3 DNA: TGTGCCAGCAGCCAAAGGCTGGGGATGGATACGCAGTATTTT; CDR3 protein: CASSQRLGMDTQYF